This section outlines one T cell receptor (beta chain) sequence together with its context. The CDR3 consists of 15 residues. The trim removed 0 bases at V and 3 bases at J, leaving 1 base unmatched. CDR1 and CDR2 from the germline V gene are SGDLS and YYNGEE. The data belong to a study of blood T cell repertoires in COVID-19. The wider study: The study drew acute and convalescent COVID-19 samples from the United States, Italy and Spain. Sample material is recorded as cDNA or gDNA derived from T cells, B-cell-depleted T cells, or PBMCs.

How the authors handled the data: Counts of nucleated cells, estimated from reference gene primer amplification, were obtained. Sequencing was performed with immunoSEQ multiplex PCR; in TCRdb, only in-frame clones are kept and a portion is missing. From that table come the V and J calls and clone size; the DNA was used to work out D and trimming. The repertoire consists of over 250,000 clones, with about nine tenths occurring once and the leading ten covering over 4%. The TCR comes from a man aged 55 to 70 who had recovered from COVID-19. The sample consisted of peripheral blood. The V call is TRBV9, the J call TRBJ1-5, with TRBD1 matching over 9 bases. The CDR3 loop is CASSVGTGANQPQHF. The CDR3 nucleotides read TGTGCCAGCAGCGTAGGGACAGGGGCCAATCAGCCCCAGCATTTT.